This entry features one T cell receptor (beta chain) sequence. The CDR3 consists of 15 residues. V lost 0 bases to trimming and J lost 4 bases, with 11 bases between them. Per germline, CDR1 MGHRA and CDR2 YSYEKL. This record belongs to a study of blood T cells in healthy people across ages. Primers used in a second PCR of about 6 to 12 cycles were a sample-barcoded 5' primer and a J-beta primer mix. TCRdb ran MiXCR on the 5' RACE reads and lists one entry per CDR3 protein. Of just over 1 million distinct CDR3 sequences in the sample, 40% to 45% were seen once. V usage is TRBV4-1 and J usage is TRBJ2-3, with D uncertain. The receptor was derived from a woman in her fifties or sixties in good health. The sequenced sample consisted of blood. The DNA of the CDR3 is TGCGCCAGCAGCCAAGACCCAGCACGGGCAGATACGCAGTATTTT. Translating it yields CASSQDPARADTQYF.